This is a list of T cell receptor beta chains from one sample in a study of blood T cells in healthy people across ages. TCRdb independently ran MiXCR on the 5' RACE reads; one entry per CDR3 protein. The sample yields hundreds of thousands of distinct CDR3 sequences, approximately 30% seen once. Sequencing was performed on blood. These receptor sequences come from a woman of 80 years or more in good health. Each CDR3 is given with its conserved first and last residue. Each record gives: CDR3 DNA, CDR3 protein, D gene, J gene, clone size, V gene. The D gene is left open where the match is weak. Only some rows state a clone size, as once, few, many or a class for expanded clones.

TGCAGTGCCTGGGGACTAGCGGGAGCGGATACGCAGTATTTT CSAWGLAGADTQYF TRBD2 TRBJ2-3 - TRBV20-1
TGCAGCGTTGCAGGACTAGCGGGAGGAAGCTCCTACAATGAGCAGTTCTTC CSVAGLAGGSSYNEQFF TRBD2 TRBJ2-1 - TRBV29-1
TGTGCCTGGAGTGGGGACAGCTACATAAACGAAAAACTGTTTTTT CAWSGDSYINEKLFF TRBD1 TRBJ1-4 once TRBV30
TGTGCCAGCAGCCCAACCGGGACAGGAAACTTTAACACTGAAGCTTTCTTT CASSPTGTGNFNTEAFF TRBD1 TRBJ1-1 many TRBV7-3
TGTGCCAGCTCACCGAACGGGGGTGCAGGCACTGAAGCTTTCTTT CASSPNGGAGTEAFF - TRBJ1-1 once TRBV18
TGTGCCAGCAGCCCCCACGAGGGGTATGGCTACACCTTC CASSPHEGYGYTF - TRBJ1-2 - TRBV9
TGTGCCAGCAGCGTAGCTGCGAGCTCCTACAATGAGCAGTTCTTC CASSVAASSYNEQFF - TRBJ2-1 many TRBV9
TGCAGTGCTAGAGATCATCCCCGGGATGGGGAAAAACTGTTTTTT CSARDHPRDGEKLFF - TRBJ1-4 many TRBV20-1
TGCAGTGCCCCTGGCAGGCGAGGTGAAAAACTGTTTTTT CSAPGRRGEKLFF - TRBJ1-4 few TRBV20-1
TGCAGCGTTGACGGAGAGACCCAGTACTTC CSVDGETQYF - TRBJ2-5 many TRBV29-1
TGTGCCAGCAGACCTAGGCTCGGCGGATCCAGGGGGCGCAGCAATCAGCCCCAGCATTTT CASRPRLGGSRGRSNQPQHF TRBD1 TRBJ1-5 few TRBV28
TGTGTGGAGGCAACCTCCGACAATGAGCAGTTCTTC CVEATSDNEQFF - TRBJ2-1 - TRBV20-1
TGCAGCGTTGCTCCGGCTAATGAAAAACTGTTTTTT CSVAPANEKLFF - TRBJ1-4 many TRBV29-1
TGTGCCAGCAGCTTAGTGTCGGGGGGAAGAGAGACCCAGTACTTC CASSLVSGGRETQYF TRBD2 TRBJ2-5 many TRBV7-2
TGCGCCTGCAGCCTTGGGGGAGCGGGGGCAGGAGAGACCCAGTACTTC CACSLGGAGAGETQYF TRBD2 TRBJ2-5 - TRBV4-1
TGTGCCAGCTACTCGGGACACCCCGTTGATGAGCAGTTCTTC CASYSGHPVDEQFF - TRBJ2-1 many TRBV21-1
TGTGCCAGCAGCCCAGCGGGGGGGAGCGATGAGCAGTATTTT CASSPAGGSDEQYF TRBD2 TRBJ2-3 - TRBV6-5
TGCAGCGTTGTACTACAGACAGGTTCCTCCTACAATGAGCAGTTCTTC CSVVLQTGSSYNEQFF - TRBJ2-1 - TRBV29-1
TGTGCCAGCAGTGCGGGTGTATACCTTGGGCAGTTCTTC CASSAGVYLGQFF - TRBJ2-1 - TRBV7-2
TGCGCCAGCAGCTTGGCGGGACGGGGGGGCGAGCAGTTCTTC CASSLAGRGGEQFF TRBD2 TRBJ2-1 - TRBV5-1
TGCAGTGCGAGTACAGGAGGGGGCTACGAGCAGTACTTC CSASTGGGYEQYF - TRBJ2-7 many TRBV20-1
TGTGCCTGGAGTTTGATGGAGGGGGACACGCAGTATTTT CAWSLMEGDTQYF - TRBJ2-3 many TRBV30
TGTGCCAGCAATGAAGACGGGGGGGACTCGCTGCGGGAAGATACGCAGTATTTT CASNEDGGDSLREDTQYF TRBD2 TRBJ2-3 - TRBV2
TGTGCCAGCAGTACCCTCCCGGGGCGTGTTGTTCGGAACACTGAAGCTTTCTTT CASSTLPGRVVRNTEAFF - TRBJ1-1 few TRBV6-2/TRBV6-3
TGTGCCAGCAGCTTAGTCGCGGGCGCCGCAGATACGCAGTATTTT CASSLVAGAADTQYF - TRBJ2-3 many TRBV7-2
TGTGCCACCAGCCCCGGGGGGACCAAGGGGTATGGCTACACCTTC CATSPGGTKGYGYTF - TRBJ1-2 many TRBV15
TGCAGCGCCGCAGACAGGGTGAGCACTGAAGCTTTCTTT CSAADRVSTEAFF TRBD1 TRBJ1-1 many TRBV29-1
TGTGCCAGCAGTTTAAGCGCTACGGGGCGCGCTTTCTTT CASSLSATGRAFF - TRBJ1-1 many TRBV12-3/TRBV12-4
TGTGCCAGCTCACCACAGGGTAATAGCAATCAGCCCCAGCATTTT CASSPQGNSNQPQHF - TRBJ1-5 many TRBV18
TGTGCCAGCAGCTTACGATGGGGTCGTACTGAAAATGAAAAACTGTTTTTT CASSLRWGRTENEKLFF - TRBJ1-4 many TRBV7-2
TGCGCCAGCAGCCGCGGACTGGGAGACACCGCCTACGAGCAGTACTTC CASSRGLGDTAYEQYF - TRBJ2-7 - TRBV4-1
TGTGCCAGCCAGACTTCGTGGGCAACTAATGAAAAACTGTTTTTT CASQTSWATNEKLFF - TRBJ1-4 few TRBV21-1
TGTGCCAGCAGCCAAGACCTGACTAGTCTTGGGACCCAGTACTTC CASSQDLTSLGTQYF - TRBJ2-5 many TRBV3-1
TGCGCCAGCAGCTTGGAACCGACAGAAAACATTCAGTACTTC CASSLEPTENIQYF - TRBJ2-4 many TRBV5-1
TGTGCCAGCAGTGACGTCTCTTCGAACACCGGGGAGCTGTTTTTT CASSDVSSNTGELFF - TRBJ2-2 - TRBV2
TGTGCCAGCAGTGCGCCAGGTCTTAGCACAGATACGCAGTATTTT CASSAPGLSTDTQYF - TRBJ2-3 few TRBV2
TGTGCCAGCACTACGGGCAGGACTAGCACAGATACGCAGTATTTT CASTTGRTSTDTQYF - TRBJ2-3 many TRBV27
TGTGCCAGCATGGGAGACAGTCCCAATCAGCCCCAGCATTTT CASMGDSPNQPQHF - TRBJ1-5 few TRBV2
TGTGCCAGCAGTTCCACGCCAAGGAGCGTGTATGGCTACACCTTC CASSSTPRSVYGYTF - TRBJ1-2 - TRBV28
TGTGCCAGCAGCTTCGACACCAGTTTCTATGGCTACACCTTC CASSFDTSFYGYTF - TRBJ1-2 many TRBV14
TGTGCCAGCAGTCCGGGGGGTCTCTACAATGAGCAGTTCTTC CASSPGGLYNEQFF TRBD2 TRBJ2-1 many TRBV7-6
TGTGCCAGCAGCCAAGGGACTAGCGGGGCTAAACATCAAGAGACCCAGTACTTC CASSQGTSGAKHQETQYF TRBD2 TRBJ2-5 few TRBV9
TGTGCCATCAGTCATACCTTGACGACAGGGTTTTCGTATGCCTATGGCTACACCTTC CAISHTLTTGFSYAYGYTF TRBD1 TRBJ1-2 many TRBV10-3
TGTGCCAGCAGTCCCAGGGGCACTAATGATAAACTGTTTTTT CASSPRGTNDKLFF - TRBJ1-4 - TRBV6-1
TGTGCCAGTAGTCCCAGCAGGAGATCCGAGCAGTACTTC CASSPSRRSEQYF - TRBJ2-7 - TRBV19
TGTGCCAGCTCACTAAAGGGCCTGGACACTGAAGCTTTCTTT CASSLKGLDTEAFF - TRBJ1-1 few TRBV18
TGTGCCAGCAGGACAACAGGGACGGGTAATGAAAAACTGTTTTTT CASRTTGTGNEKLFF - TRBJ1-4 many TRBV12-3/TRBV12-4
TGTGCCAGCAGTTACACGGCATGGCAGCCCCAGCATTTT CASSYTAWQPQHF - TRBJ1-5 - TRBV6-2/TRBV6-3
TGCGCCAGCAACCGCGAGGGGGGCAATGAGCAGTTCTTC CASNREGGNEQFF - TRBJ2-1 many TRBV5-1